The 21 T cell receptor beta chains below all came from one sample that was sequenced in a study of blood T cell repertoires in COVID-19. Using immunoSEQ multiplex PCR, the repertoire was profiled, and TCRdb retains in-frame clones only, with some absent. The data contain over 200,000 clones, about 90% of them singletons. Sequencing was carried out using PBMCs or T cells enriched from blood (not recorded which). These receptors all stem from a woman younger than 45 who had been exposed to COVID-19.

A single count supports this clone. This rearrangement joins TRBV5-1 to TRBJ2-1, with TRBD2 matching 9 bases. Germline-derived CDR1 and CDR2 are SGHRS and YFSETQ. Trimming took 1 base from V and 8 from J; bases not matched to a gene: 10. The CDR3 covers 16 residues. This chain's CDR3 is CASSLLLAGGGDEQFF. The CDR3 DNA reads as TGCGCCAGCAGCTTGTTACTAGCGGGTGGAGGCGATGAGCAGTTCTTC.

CDR3 loop: CASSQVAGVPRDTQYF. CDR3 nucleotide sequence: TGTGCCAGCAGCCAAGTAGCGGGAGTCCCCAGAGATACGCAGTATTTT. The chain employs TRBV3-1 (or the pseudogene TRBV3-2) and TRBJ2-3; 9 positions agree with TRBD2. The J segment lost 5 bases and the V segment lost 1 base, leaving 7 bases of the junction unmatched. The CDR3 is made up of 16 amino acids. Germline CDR1 LGHDT, CDR2 YNNKEL (reference sequence).

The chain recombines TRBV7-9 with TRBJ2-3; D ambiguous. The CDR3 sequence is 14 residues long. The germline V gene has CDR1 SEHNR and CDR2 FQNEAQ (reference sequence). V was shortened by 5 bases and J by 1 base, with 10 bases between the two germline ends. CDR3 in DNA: TGTGCCAGCAGCGCAGTAACAGGCACAGATACGCAGTATTTT. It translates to CASSAVTGTDTQYF.

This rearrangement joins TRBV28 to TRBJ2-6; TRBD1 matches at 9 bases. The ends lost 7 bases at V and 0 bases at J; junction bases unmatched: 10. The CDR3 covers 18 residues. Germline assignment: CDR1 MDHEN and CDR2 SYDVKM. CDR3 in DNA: TGTGCCAGCACCCGCCCGGGACAGGGATACTCTGGGGCCAACGTCCTGACTTTC. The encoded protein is CASTRPGQGYSGANVLTF.

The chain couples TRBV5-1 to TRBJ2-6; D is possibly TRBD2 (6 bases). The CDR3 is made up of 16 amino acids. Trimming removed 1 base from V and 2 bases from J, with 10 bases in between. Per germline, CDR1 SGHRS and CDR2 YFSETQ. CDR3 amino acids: CASSLTSFPGANVLTF. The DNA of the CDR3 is TGCGCCAGCAGCTTGACTAGCTTCCCTGGGGCCAACGTCCTGACTTTC.

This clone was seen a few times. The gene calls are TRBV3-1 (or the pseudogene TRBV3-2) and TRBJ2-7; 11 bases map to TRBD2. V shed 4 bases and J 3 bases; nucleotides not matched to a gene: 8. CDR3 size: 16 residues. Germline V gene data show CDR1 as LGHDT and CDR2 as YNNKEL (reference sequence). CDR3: CASSLQTSGAIYEQYF. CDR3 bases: TGTGCCAGCAGCCTTCAGACTAGCGGGGCTATCTACGAGCAGTACTTC.

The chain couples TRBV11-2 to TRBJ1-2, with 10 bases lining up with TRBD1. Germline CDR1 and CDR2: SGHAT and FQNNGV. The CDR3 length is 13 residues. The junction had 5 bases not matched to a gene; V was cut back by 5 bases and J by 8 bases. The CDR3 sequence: CASSVGTGVGYTF. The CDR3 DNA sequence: TGTGCCAGCAGCGTCGGGACAGGGGTGGGCTACACCTTC.

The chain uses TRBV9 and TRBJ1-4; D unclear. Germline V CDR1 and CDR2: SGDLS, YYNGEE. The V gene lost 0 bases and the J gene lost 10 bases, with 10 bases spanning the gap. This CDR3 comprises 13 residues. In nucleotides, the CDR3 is TGTGCCAGCAGCGTAGGGGGTCGGGGAAAACTGTTTTTT. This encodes CASSVGGRGKLFF.

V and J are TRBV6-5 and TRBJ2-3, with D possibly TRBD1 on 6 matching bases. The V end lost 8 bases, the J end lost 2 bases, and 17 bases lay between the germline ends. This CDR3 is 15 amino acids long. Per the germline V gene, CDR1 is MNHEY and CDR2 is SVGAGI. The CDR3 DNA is TGTGCCAGCTCGAAACTGGGGGCCTCCACAGATACGCAGTATTTT. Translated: CASSKLGASTDTQYF.

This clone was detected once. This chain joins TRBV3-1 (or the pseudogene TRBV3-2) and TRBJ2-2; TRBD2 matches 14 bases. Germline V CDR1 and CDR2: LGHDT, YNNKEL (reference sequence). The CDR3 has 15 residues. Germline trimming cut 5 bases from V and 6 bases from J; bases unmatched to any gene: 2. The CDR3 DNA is TGTGCCAGCAGCTTGACTAGCGGGAGGGCCGGGGAGCTGTTTTTT. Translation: CASSLTSGRAGELFF.

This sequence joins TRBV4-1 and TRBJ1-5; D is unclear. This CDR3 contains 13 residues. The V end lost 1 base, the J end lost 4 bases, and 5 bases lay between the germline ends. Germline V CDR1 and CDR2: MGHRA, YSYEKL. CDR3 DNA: TGCGCCAGCAGCCAAGCCTTGAATCAGCCCCAGCATTTT. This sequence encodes CASSQALNQPQHF.

As DNA, the CDR3 is TGTGCCAGTTCGAAGGGGGTCGATACGCAGTATTTT. This encodes CASSKGVDTQYF. The J gene is TRBJ2-3, the V gene TRBV19, with D tentatively TRBD1 (6 bases). Germline CDR1 reads LNHDA; CDR2 reads SQIVND (reference sequence). This CDR3 region has 12 residues. V shed 8 bases and J shed 6 bases, with 12 bases lying between them.

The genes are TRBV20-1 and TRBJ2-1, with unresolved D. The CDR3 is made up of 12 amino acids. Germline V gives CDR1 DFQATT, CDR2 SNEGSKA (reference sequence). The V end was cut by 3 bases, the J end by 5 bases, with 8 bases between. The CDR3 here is CSASKSNNEQFF. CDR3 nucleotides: TGCAGTGCTAGTAAGTCTAACAATGAGCAGTTCTTC.

The CDR3 loop reads CASSHMFAGPGDTQYF. The CDR3 DNA is TGCGCCAGCAGCCATATGTTTGCGGGCCCCGGGGATACGCAGTATTTT. This sequence joins TRBV4-1 and TRBJ2-3, with D tentatively TRBD2 (5 bases). The CDR3 runs 16 residues. With 3 bases removed from V and 6 bases from J, the gap between germline ends came to 19 bases. CDR1 MGHRA and CDR2 YSYEKL come from the germline V gene.

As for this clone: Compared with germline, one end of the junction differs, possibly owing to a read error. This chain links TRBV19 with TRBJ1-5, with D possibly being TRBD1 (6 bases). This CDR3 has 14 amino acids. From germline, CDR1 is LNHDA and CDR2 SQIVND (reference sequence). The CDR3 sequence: CASSIEQGNQPQHF. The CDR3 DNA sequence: TGTGCCAGTAGTATAGAACAGGGCAACCAGCCCCAGCATTTT.

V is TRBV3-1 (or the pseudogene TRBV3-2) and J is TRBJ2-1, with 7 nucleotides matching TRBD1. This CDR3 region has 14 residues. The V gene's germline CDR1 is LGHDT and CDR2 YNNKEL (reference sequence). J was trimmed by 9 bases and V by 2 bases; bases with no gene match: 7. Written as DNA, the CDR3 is TGTGCCAGCAGCCAATCGACAGGGCGGGCTGAGCAGTTCTTC. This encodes CASSQSTGRAEQFF.

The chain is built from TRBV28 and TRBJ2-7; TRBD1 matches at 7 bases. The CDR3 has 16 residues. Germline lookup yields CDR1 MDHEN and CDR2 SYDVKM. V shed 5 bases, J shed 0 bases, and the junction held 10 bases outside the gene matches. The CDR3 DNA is TGTGCCAGCAGTGTCTCCGGGACAGCCTTCTCCTACGAGCAGTACTTC. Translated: CASSVSGTAFSYEQYF. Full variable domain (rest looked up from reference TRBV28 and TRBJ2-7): DVKVTQSSRYLVKRTGEKVFLECVQDMDHENMFWYRQDPGLGLRLIYFSYDVKMKEKGDIPEGYSVSREKKERFSLILESASTNQTSMYLCASSVSGTAFSYEQYFGPGTRLTVT.

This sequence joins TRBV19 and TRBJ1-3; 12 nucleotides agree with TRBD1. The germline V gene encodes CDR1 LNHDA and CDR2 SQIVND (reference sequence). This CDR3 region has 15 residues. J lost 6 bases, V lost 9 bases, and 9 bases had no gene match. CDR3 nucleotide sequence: TGTGCCAGCACCGGGACAGGGGGCTTCTTAAACACCATATATTTT. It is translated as CASTGTGGFLNTIYF.

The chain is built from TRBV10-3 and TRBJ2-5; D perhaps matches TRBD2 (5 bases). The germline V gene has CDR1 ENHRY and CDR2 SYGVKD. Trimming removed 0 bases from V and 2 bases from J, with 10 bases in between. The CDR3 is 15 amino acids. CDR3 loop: CAISESRVAQETQYF. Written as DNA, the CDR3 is TGTGCCATCAGTGAGTCGAGGGTGGCGCAAGAGACCCAGTACTTC.

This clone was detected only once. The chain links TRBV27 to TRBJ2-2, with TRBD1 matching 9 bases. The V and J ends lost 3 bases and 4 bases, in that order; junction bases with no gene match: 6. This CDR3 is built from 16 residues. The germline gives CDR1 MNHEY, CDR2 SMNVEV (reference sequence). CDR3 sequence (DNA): TGTGCCAGCAGTTTTAAGGGGACAGGGACCACCGGGGAGCTGTTTTTT. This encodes CASSFKGTGTTGELFF.

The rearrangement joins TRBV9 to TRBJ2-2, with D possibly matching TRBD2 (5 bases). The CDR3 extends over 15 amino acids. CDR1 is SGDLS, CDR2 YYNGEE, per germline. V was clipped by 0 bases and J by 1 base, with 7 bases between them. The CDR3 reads CASSVERENTGELFF. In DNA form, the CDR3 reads TGTGCCAGCAGCGTAGAACGGGAGAACACCGGGGAGCTGTTTTTT.